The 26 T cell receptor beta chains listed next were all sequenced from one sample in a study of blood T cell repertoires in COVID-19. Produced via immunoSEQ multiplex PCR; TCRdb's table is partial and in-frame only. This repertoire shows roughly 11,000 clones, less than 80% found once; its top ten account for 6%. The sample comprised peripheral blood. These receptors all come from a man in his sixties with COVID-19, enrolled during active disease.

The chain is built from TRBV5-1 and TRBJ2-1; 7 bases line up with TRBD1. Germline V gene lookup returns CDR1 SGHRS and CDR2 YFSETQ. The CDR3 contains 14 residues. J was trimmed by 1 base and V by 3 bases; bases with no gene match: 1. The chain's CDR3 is CASSWGQSYNEQFF. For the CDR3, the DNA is TGCGCCAGCAGCTGGGGACAGTCCTACAATGAGCAGTTCTTC.

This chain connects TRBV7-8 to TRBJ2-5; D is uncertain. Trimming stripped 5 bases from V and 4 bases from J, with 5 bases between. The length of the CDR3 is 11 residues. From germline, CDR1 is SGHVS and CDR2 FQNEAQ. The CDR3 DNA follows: TGTGCCAGCAGCCCAGGAGAGACCCAGTACTTC. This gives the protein CASSPGETQYF.

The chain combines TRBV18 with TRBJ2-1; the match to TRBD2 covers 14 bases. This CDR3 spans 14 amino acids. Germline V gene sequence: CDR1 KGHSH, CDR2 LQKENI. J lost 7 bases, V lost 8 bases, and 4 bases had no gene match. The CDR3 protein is CASGLAGGGNEQFF. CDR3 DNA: TGTGCCAGCGGACTAGCGGGAGGAGGGAATGAGCAGTTCTTC. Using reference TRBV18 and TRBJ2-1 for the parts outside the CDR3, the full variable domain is NAGVMQNPRHLVRRRGQEARLRCSPMKGHSHVYWYRQLPEEGLKFMVYLQKENIIDESGMPKERFSAEFPKEGPSILRIQQVVRGDSAAYFCASGLAGGGNEQFFGPGTRLTVL.

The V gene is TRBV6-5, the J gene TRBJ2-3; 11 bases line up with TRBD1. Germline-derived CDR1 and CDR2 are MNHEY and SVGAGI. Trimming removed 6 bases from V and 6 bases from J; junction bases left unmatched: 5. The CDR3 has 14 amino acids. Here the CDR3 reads CASRLGQGADTQYF. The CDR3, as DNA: TGTGCCAGCAGACTCGGACAGGGGGCGGATACGCAGTATTTT.

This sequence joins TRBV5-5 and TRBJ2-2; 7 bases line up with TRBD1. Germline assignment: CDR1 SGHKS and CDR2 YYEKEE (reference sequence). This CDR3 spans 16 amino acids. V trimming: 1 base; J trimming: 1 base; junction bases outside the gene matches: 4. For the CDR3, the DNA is TGTGCCAGCAGCTTGTACGGGACAGAGAACACCGGGGAGCTGTTTTTT. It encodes CASSLYGTENTGELFF.

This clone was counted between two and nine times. This CDR3 is CAREEGSDTQYF. The DNA of the CDR3 is TGTGCCAGGGAGGAGGGAAGCGATACGCAGTATTTT. The chain employs TRBV2 and TRBJ2-3, with D maybe TRBD2 (6 bases). Trimming removed 9 bases from V and 6 bases from J, with 13 bases in between. The CDR3 extends over 12 amino acids. Germline CDR1 SNHLY, CDR2 FYNNEI.

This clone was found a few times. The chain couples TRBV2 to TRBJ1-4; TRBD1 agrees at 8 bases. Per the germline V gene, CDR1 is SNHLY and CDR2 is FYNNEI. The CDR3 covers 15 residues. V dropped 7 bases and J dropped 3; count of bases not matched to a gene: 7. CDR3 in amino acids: CASNAGGAPNEKLFF. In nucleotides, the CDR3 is TGTGCCAGCAACGCAGGGGGCGCACCTAATGAAAAACTGTTTTTT.

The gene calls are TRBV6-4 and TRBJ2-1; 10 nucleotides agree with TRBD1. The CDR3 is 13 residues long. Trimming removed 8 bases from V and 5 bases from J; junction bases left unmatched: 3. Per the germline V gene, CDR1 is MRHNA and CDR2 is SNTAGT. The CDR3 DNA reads TGTGCCAGCGGGACAGGGGCTAACAATGAGCAGTTCTTC. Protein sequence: CASGTGANNEQFF.

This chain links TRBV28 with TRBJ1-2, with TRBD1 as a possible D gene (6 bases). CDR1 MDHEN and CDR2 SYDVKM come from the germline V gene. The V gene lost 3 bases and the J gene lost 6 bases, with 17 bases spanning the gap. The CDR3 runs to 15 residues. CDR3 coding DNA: TGTGCCAGCAGTTTTACAGGGCGCCCCTTCGATGGCTACACCTTC. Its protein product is CASSFTGRPFDGYTF.

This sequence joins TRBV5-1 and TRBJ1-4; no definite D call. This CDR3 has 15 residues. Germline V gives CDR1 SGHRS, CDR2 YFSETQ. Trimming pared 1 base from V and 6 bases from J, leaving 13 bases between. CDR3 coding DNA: TGCGCCAGCAGCTTGCGACCCAACGGGGATGAAAAACTGTTTTTT. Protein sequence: CASSLRPNGDEKLFF.

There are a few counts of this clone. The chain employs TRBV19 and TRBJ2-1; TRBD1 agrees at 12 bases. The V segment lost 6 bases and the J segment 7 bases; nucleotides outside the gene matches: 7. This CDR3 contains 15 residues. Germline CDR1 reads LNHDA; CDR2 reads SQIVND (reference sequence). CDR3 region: CASSPGQGAGNEQFF. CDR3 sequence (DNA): TGTGCCAGTAGCCCGGGACAGGGGGCGGGTAATGAGCAGTTCTTC. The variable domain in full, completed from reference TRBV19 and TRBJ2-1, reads DGGITQSPKYLFRKEGQNVTLSCEQNLNHDAMYWYRQDPGQGLRLIYYSQIVNDFQKGDIAEGYSVSREKKESFPLTVTSAQKNPTAFYLCASSPGQGAGNEQFFGPGTRLTVL.

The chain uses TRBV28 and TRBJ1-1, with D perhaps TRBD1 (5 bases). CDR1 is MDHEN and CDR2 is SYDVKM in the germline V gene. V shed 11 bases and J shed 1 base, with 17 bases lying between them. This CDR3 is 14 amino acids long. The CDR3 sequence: CAVGRGWGNTEAFF. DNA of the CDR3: TGTGCCGTGGGGCGAGGATGGGGGAACACTGAAGCTTTCTTT.

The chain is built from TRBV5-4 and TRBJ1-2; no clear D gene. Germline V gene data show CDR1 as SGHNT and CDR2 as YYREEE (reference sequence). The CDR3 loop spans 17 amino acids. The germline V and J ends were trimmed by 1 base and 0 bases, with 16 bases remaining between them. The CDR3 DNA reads TGTGCCAGCAGCTTGTCGTATCAGTCAAATTCTAACTATGGCTACACCTTC. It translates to CASSLSYQSNSNYGYTF.

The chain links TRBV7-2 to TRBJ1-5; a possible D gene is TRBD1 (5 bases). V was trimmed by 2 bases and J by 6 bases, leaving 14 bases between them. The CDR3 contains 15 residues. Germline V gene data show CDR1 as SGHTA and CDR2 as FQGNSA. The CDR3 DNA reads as TGTGCCAGCAGCTTACTTGGGGCTTCGGTTCAGCCCCAGCATTTT. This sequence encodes CASSLLGASVQPQHF.

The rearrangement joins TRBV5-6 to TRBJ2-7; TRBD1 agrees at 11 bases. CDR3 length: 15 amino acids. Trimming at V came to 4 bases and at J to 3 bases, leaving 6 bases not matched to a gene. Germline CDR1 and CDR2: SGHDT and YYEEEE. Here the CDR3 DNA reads TGTGCCAGCAGCGGCCCCGGGACAGGGGGCTACGAGCAGTACTTC. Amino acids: CASSGPGTGGYEQYF.

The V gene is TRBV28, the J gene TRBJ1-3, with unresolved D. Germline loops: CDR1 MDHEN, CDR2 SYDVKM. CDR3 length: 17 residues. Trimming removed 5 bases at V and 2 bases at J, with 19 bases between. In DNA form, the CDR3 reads TGTGCCAGCAGTCTAAGGAGGCGGACTGGGGCTGGAAACACCATATATTTT. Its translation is CASSLRRRTGAGNTIYF.

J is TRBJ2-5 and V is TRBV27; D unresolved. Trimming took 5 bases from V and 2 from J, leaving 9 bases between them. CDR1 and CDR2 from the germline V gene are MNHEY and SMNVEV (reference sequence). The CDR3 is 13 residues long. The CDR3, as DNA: TGTGCCAGCAGTACAACACATCAAGAGACCCAGTACTTC. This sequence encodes CASSTTHQETQYF.

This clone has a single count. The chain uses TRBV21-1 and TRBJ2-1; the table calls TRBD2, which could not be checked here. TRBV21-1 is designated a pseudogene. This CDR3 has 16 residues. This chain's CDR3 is CASSERTSGPYNEQFF. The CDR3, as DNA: TGTGCCAGCAGCGAACGGACTAGCGGGCCTTACAATGAGCAGTTCTTC.

DNA of the CDR3: TGTGCCAGCAGCCAGACTAGGTCCTACAATGAGCAGTTCTTC. Translated: CASSQTRSYNEQFF. V is TRBV7-2 and J is TRBJ2-1; D may be TRBD2 (6 bases). The ends were cut back, 5 bases at V and 1 base at J, with 9 bases in the middle. This CDR3 spans 14 amino acids. From germline, CDR1 is SGHTA and CDR2 FQGNSA.

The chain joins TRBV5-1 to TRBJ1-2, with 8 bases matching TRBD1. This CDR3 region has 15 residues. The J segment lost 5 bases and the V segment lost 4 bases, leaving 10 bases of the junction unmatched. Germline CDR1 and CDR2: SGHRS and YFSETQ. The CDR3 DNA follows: TGCGCCAGCAGCGGTTATCCGGGACAGGAGTATGGCTACACCTTC. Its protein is CASSGYPGQEYGYTF. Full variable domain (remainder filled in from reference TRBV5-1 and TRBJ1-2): KAGVTQTPRYLIKTRGQQVTLSCSPISGHRSVSWYQQTPGQGLQFLFEYFSETQRNKGNFPGRFSGRQFSNSRSEMNVSTLELGDSALYLCASSGYPGQEYGYTFGSGTRLTVV.

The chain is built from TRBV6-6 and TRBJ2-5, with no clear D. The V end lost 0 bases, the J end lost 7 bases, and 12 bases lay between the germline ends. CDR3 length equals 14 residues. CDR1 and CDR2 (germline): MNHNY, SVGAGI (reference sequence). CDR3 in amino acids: CASSYSPPSWTQYF. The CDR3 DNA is TGTGCCAGCAGTTACTCCCCTCCCTCTTGGACCCAGTACTTC.

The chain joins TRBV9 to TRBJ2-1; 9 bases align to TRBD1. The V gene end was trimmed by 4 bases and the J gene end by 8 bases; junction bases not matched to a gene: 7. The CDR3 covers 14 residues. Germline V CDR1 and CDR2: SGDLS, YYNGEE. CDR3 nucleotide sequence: TGTGCCAGCAGCTCCGGACAGGGGAGGGATGAGCAGTTCTTC. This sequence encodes CASSSGQGRDEQFF.

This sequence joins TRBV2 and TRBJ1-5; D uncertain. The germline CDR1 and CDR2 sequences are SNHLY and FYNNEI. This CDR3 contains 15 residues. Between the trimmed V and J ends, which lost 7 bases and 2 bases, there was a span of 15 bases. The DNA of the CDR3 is TGTGCCAGCACCGCAGAGGGCCGCGGCAATCAGCCCCAGCATTTT. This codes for CASTAEGRGNQPQHF.

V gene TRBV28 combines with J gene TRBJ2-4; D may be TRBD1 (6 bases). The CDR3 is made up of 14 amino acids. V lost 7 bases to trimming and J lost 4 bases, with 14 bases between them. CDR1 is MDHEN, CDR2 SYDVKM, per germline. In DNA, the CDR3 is TGTGCCAGCACTCCCTGGGGGCAGAAAAACATTCAGTACTTC. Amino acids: CASTPWGQKNIQYF.

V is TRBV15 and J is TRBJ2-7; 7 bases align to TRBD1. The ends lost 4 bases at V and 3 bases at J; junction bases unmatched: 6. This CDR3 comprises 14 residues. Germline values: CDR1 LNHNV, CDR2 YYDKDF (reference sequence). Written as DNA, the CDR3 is TGTGCCACCAGCAACCGGGACAGATTCTACGAGCAGTACTTC. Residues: CATSNRDRFYEQYF.

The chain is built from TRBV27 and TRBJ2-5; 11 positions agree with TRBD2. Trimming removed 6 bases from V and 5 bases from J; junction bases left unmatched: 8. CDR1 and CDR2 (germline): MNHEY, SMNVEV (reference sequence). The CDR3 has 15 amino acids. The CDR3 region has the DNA TGTGCCAGCAGCATAGCGGGAGGGCCATGGGAGACCCAGTACTTC. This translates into CASSIAGGPWETQYF.